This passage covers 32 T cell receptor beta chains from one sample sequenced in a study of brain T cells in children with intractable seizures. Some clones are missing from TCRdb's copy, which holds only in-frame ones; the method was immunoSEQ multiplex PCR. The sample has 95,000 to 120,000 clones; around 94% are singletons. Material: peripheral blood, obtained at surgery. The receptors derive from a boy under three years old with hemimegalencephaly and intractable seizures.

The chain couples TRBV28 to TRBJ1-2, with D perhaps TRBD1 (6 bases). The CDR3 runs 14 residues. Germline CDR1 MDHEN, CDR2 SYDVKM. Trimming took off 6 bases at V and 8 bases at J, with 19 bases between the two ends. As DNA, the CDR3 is TGTGCCAGCAGGCCGCGAAGGGGGAGAGGGGGCTACACCTTC. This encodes CASRPRRGRGGYTF.

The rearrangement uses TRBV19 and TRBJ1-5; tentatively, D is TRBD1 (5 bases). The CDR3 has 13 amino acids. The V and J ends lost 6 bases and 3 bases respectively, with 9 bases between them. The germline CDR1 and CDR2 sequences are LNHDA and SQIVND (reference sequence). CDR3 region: CASSTGHNQPQHF. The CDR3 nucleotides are TGTGCCAGTAGCACGGGGCACAATCAGCCCCAGCATTTT.

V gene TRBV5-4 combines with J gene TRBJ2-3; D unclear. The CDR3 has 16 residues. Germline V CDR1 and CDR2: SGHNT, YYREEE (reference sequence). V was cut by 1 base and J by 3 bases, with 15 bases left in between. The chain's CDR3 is CASSLMSRGVTDTQYF. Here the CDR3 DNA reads TGTGCCAGCAGCTTGATGTCACGTGGGGTGACAGATACGCAGTATTTT.

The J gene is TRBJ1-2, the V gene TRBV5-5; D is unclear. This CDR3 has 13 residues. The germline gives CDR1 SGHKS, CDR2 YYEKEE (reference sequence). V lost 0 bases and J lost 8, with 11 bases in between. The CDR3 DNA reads TGTGCCAGCAGCTTGGGAAGGTCACGCGGCTACACCTTC. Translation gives CASSLGRSRGYTF.

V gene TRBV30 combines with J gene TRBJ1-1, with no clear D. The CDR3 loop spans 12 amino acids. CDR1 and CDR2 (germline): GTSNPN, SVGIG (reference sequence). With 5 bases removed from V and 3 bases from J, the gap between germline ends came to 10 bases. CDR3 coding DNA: TGTGCCTGGCTGCAAAGAGACACTGAAGCTTTCTTT. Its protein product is CAWLQRDTEAFF.

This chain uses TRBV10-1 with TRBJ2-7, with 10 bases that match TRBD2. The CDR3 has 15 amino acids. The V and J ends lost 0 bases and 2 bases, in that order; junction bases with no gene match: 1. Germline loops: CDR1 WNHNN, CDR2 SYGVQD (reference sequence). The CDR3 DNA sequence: TGCGCCAGCAGTGAGTCGGGGACTAGCGCCTACGAGCAGTACTTC. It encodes CASSESGTSAYEQYF.

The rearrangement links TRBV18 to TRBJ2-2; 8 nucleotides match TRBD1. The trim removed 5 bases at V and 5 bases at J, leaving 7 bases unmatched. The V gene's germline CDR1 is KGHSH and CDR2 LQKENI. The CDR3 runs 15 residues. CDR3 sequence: CASSKGQASTGELFF. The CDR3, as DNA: TGTGCCAGCTCAAAGGGACAGGCGTCAACCGGGGAGCTGTTTTTT.

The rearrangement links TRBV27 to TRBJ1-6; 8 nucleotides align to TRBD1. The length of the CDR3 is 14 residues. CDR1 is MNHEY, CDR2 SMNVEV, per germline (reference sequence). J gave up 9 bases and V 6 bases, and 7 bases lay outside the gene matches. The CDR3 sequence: CASSLPGQASPLHF. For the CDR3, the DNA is TGTGCCAGCAGCCTACCGGGACAGGCTTCACCCCTCCACTTT.

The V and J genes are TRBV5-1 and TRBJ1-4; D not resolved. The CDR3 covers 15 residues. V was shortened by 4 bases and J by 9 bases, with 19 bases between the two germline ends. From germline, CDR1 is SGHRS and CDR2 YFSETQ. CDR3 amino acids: CASSLGPDLGQKLFF. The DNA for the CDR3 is TGCGCCAGCAGCCTCGGGCCCGATTTAGGGCAAAAACTGTTTTTT.

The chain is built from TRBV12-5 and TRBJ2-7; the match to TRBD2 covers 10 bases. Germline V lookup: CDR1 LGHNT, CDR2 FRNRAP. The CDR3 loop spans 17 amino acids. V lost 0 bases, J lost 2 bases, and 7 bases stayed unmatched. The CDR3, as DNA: TGTGCTAGTGGTTTGGTACAAAGCGGGAGGGCCGCCTACGAGCAGTACTTC. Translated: CASGLVQSGRAAYEQYF.

CDR3 protein: CASSLAVKAFF. CDR3 nucleotides: TGTGCCAGCAGTTTAGCGGTTAAAGCTTTCTTT. The chain links TRBV12-3 or TRBV12-4 to TRBJ1-1; D remains unclear. The CDR3 spans 11 residues. Trimming took off 0 bases at V and 9 bases at J, with 5 bases between the two ends.

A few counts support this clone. The CDR3 region has the DNA TGTGCCAGCAGTCACAGGGTGAGAACTGAAGCTTTCTTT. Its translation is CASSHRVRTEAFF. The V and J genes are TRBV27 and TRBJ1-1; D possibly corresponds to TRBD1 (6 bases). Looked up from germline, CDR1 is MNHEY and CDR2 is SMNVEV (reference sequence). V was trimmed by 5 bases and J by 5 bases, leaving 12 bases between them. CDR3 length: 13 residues.

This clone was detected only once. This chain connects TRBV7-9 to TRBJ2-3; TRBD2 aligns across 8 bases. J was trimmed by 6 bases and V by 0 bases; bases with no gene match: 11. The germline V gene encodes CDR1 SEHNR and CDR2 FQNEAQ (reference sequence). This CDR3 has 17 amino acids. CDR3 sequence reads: CASSLATLAGLGDTQYF. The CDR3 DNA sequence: TGTGCCAGCAGCTTAGCTACCCTAGCGGGCCTGGGTGATACGCAGTATTTT.

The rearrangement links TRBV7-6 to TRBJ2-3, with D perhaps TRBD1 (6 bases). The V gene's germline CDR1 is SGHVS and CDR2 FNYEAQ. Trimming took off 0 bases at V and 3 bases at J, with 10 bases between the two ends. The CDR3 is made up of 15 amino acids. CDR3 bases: TGTGCCAGCAGCTTAGCACAGGGAAAAACAGATACGCAGTATTTT. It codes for CASSLAQGKTDTQYF.

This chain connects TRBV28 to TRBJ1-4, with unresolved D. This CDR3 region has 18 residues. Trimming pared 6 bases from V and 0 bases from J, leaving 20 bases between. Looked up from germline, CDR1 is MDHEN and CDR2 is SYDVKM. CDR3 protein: CASSFILSRRATNEKLFF. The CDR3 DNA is TGTGCCAGCAGCTTTATCCTATCCCGCCGGGCAACTAATGAAAAACTGTTTTTT.

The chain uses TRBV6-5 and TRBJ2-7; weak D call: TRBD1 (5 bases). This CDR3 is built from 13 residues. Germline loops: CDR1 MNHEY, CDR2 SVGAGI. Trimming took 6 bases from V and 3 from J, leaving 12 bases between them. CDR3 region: CASSRQSYYEQYF. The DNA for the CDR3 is TGTGCCAGCAGCAGACAGTCTTACTACGAGCAGTACTTC.

CDR3 in amino acids: CASSLTSVTDTQYF. The CDR3 DNA reads as TGCGCCAGCAGCTTGACTAGCGTCACAGATACGCAGTATTTT. The gene calls are TRBV5-1 and TRBJ2-3; TRBD2 agrees at 7 bases. The germline gives CDR1 SGHRS, CDR2 YFSETQ. The CDR3 sequence is 14 residues long. V trimming: 1 base; J trimming: 2 bases; junction bases outside the gene matches: 1.

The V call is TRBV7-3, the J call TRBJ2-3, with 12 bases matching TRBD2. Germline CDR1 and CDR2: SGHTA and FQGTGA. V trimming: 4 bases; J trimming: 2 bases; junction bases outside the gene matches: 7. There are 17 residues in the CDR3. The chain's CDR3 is CASSSRRLAGDTDTQYF. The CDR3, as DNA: TGTGCCAGCAGCTCCCGTAGACTAGCGGGGGACACAGATACGCAGTATTTT.

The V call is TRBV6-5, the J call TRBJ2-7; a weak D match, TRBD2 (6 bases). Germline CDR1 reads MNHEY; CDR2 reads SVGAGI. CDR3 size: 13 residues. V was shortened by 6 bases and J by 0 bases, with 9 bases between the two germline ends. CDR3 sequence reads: CASSGSFSYEQYF. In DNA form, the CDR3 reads TGTGCCAGCAGCGGGAGTTTCTCCTACGAGCAGTACTTC.

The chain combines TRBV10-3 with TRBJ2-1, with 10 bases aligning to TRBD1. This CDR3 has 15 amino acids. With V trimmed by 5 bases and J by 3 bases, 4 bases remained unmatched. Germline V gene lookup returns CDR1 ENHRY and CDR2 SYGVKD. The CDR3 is CAISMGQGIYNEQFF. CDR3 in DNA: TGTGCCATCAGTATGGGACAGGGGATCTACAATGAGCAGTTCTTC.

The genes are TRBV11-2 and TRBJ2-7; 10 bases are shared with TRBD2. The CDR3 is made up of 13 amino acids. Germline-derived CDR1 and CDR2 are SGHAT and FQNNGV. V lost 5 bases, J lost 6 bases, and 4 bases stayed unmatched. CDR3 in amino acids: CASSAWTSGEQYF. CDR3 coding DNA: TGTGCCAGCAGCGCGTGGACTAGCGGCGAGCAGTACTTC.

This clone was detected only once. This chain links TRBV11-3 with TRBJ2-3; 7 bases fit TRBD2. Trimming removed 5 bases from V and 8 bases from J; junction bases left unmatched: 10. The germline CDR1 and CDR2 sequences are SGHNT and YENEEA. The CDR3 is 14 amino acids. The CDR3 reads CASSQGLPLGTQYF. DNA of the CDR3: TGTGCCAGCAGCCAGGGACTACCCCTTGGTACGCAGTATTTT.

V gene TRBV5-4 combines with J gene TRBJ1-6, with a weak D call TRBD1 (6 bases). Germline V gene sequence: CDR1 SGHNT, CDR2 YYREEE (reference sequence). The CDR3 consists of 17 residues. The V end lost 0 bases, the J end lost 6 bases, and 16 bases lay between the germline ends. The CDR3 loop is CASSLAGDPSGNSPLHF. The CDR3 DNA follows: TGTGCCAGCAGCTTGGCAGGGGACCCAAGCGGTAATTCACCCCTCCACTTT. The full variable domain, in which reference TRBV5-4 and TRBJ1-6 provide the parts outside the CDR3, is ETGVTQSPTHLIKTRGQQVTLRCSSQSGHNTVSWYQQALGQGPQFIFQYYREEENGRGNFPPRFSGLQFPNYSSELNVNALELDDSALYLCASSLAGDPSGNSPLHFGNGTRLTVT.

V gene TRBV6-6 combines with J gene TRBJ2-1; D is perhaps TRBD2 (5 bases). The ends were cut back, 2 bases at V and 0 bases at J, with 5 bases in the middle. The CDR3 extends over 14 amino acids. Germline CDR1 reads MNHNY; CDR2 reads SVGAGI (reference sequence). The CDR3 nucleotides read TGTGCCAGCAGTTACGGGAGCTCCTACAATGAGCAGTTCTTC. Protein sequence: CASSYGSSYNEQFF.

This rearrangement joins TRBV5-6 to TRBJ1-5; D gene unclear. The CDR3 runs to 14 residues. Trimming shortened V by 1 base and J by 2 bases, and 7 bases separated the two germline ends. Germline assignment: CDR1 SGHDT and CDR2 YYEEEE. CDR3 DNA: TGTGCCAGCAGCTTGCGGTGGGGCAATCAGCCCCAGCATTTT. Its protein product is CASSLRWGNQPQHF.

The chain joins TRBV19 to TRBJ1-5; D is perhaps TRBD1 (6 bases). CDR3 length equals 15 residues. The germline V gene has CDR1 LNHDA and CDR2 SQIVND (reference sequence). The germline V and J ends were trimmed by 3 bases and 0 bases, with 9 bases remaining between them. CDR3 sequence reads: CASSIWTASNQPQHF. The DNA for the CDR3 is TGTGCCAGTAGTATCTGGACAGCTAGCAATCAGCCCCAGCATTTT.

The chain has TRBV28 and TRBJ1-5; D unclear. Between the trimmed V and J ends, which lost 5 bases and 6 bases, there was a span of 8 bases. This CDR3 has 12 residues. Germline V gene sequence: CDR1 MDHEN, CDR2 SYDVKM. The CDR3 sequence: CASSSLRQPQHF. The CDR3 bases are TGTGCCAGCAGTAGTTTGCGTCAGCCCCAGCATTTT.

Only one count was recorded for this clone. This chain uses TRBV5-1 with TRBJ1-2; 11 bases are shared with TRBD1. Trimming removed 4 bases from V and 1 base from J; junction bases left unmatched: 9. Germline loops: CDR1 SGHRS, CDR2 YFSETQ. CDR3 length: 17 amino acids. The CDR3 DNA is TGCGCCAGCAGCCCCCGGACAGGGGGCTCATTTAACTATGGCTACACCTTC. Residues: CASSPRTGGSFNYGYTF.

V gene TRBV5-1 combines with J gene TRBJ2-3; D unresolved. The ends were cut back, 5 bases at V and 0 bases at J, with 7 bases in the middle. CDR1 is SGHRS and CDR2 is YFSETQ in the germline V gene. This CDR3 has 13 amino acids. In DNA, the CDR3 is TGCGCCAGCAGTTCCGGGAGCACAGATACGCAGTATTTT. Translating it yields CASSSGSTDTQYF.

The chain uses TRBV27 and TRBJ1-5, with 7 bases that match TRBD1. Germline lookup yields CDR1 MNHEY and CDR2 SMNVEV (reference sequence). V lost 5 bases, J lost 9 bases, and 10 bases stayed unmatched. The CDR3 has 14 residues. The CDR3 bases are TGTGCCAGCAGTACCCGGACAGGCCCATGGCCCCAGCATTTT. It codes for CASSTRTGPWPQHF.

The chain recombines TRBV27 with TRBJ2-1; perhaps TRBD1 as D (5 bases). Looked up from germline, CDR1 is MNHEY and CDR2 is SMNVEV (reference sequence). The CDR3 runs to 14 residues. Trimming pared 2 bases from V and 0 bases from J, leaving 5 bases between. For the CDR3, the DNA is TGTGCCAGCAGTTTAGGACACTCCTACAATGAGCAGTTCTTC. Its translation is CASSLGHSYNEQFF.

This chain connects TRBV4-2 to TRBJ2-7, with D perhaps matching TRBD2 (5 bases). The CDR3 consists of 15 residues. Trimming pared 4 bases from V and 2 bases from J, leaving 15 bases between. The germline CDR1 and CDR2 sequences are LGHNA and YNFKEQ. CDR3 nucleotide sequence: TGTGCCAGCAGCCCGAGTTTGGGGAGCACCTACGAGCAGTACTTC. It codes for CASSPSLGSTYEQYF.